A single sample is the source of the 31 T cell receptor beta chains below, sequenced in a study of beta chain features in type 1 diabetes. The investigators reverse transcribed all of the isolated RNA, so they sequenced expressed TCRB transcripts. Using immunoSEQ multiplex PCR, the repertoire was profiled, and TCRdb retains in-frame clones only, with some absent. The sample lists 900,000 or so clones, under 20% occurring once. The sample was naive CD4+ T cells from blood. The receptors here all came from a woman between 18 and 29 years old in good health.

The CDR3 is CAIRKGQGVNEQYF. In DNA, the CDR3 is TGTGCCATCAGGAAGGGACAGGGGGTCAACGAGCAGTACTTC. The chain carries TRBV10-3 and TRBJ2-5; 11 bases line up with TRBD1. The closer fit of TRBJ2-7 to the DNA end suggests the J call may be wrong. CDR1 and CDR2 (germline): ENHRY, SYGVKD. The CDR3 contains 14 residues.

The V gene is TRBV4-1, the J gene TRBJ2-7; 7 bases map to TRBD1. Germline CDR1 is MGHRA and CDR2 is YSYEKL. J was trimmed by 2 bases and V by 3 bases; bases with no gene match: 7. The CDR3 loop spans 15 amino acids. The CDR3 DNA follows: TGCGCCAGCAGCCATGCCCCACAGGGGACCTACGAGCAGTACTTC. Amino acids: CASSHAPQGTYEQYF.

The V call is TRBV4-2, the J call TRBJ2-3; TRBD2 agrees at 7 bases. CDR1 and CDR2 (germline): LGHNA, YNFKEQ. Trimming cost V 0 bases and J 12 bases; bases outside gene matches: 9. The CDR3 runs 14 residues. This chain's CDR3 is CASSQEVGQRDQYF. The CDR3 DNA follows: TGTGCCAGCAGCCAAGAAGTGGGGCAGCGGGACCAGTATTTT.

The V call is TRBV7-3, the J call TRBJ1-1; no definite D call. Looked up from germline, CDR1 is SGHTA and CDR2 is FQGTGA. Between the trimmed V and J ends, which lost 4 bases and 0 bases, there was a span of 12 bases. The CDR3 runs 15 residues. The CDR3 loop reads CASSSEGGMNTEAFF. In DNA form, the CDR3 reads TGTGCCAGCAGCTCCGAGGGAGGGATGAACACTGAAGCTTTCTTT.

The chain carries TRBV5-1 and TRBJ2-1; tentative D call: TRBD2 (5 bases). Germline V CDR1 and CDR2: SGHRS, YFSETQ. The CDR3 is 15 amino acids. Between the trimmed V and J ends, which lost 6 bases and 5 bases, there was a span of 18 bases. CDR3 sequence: CASKPGGLLDNEQFF. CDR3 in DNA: TGCGCCAGCAAACCTGGCGGACTGTTAGACAATGAGCAGTTCTTC.

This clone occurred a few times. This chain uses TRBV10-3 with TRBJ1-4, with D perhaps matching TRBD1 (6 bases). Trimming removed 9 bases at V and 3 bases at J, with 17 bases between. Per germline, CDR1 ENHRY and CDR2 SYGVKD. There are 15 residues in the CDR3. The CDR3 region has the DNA TGTGCCATTTCAACAGGGCGAGAGGCTAATGAAAAACTGTTTTTT. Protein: CAISTGREANEKLFF.

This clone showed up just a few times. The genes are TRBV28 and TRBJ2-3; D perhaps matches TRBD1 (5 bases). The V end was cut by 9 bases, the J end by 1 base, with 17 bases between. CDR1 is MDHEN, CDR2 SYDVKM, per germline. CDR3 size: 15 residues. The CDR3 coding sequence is TGTGCCAGTGGCGGACACCCCCGGGGCACAGATACGCAGTATTTT. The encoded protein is CASGGHPRGTDTQYF.

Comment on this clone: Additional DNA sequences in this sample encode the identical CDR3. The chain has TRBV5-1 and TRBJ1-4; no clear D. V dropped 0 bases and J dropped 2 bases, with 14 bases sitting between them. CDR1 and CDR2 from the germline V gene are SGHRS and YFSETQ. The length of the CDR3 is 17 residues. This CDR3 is CASSLGGGFRTNEKLFF. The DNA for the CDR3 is TGCGCCAGCAGCTTGGGGGGTGGCTTTCGGACTAATGAAAAACTGTTTTTT.

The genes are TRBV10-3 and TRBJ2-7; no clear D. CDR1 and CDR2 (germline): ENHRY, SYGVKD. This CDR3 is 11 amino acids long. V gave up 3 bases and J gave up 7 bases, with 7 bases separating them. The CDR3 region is CAISDAVEQYF. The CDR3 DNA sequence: TGTGCCATCAGTGACGCCGTAGAGCAGTACTTC.

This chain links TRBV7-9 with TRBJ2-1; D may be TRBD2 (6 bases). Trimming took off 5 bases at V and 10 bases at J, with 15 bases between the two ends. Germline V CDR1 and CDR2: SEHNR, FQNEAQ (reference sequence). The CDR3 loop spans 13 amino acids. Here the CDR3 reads CASSPPGAAEQFF. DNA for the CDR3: TGTGCCAGCAGCCCTCCGGGAGCCGCGGAGCAGTTCTTC.

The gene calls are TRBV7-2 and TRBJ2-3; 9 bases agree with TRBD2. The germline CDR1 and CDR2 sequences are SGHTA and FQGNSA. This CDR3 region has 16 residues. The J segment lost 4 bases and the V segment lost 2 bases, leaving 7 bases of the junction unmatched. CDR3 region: CASSLISLAGSDTQYF. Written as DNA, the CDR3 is TGTGCCAGCAGCTTAATCTCGCTAGCGGGATCAGATACGCAGTATTTT.

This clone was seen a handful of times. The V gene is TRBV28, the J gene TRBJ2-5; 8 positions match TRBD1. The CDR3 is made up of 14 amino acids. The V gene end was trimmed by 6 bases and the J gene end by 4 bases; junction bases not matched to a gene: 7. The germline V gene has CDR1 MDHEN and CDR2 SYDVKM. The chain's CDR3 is CASSSGQDRETQYF. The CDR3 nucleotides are TGTGCCAGCAGCTCGGGACAGGACCGAGAGACCCAGTACTTC.

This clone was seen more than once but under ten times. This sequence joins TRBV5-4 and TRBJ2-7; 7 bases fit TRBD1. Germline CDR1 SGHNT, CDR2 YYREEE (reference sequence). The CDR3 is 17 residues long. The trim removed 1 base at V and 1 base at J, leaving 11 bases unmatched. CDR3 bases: TGTGCCAGCAGCTTGAATCCCTTGAACAGGGGATCCTACGAGCAGTACTTC. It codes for CASSLNPLNRGSYEQYF.

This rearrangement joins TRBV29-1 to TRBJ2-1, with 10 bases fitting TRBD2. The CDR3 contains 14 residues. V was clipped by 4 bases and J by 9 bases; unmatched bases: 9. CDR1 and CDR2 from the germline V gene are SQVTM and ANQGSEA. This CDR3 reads CSVVIAGGASEQFF. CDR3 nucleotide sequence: TGCAGCGTTGTAATAGCGGGAGGAGCGAGTGAGCAGTTCTTC.

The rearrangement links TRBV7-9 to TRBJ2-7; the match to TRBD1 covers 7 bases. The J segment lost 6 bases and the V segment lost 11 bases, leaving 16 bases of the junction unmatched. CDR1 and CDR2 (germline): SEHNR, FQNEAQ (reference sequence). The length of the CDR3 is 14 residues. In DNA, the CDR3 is TGTGCCGCAGGGGGACCGAGGGCTGTGGGCGAGCAGTACTTC. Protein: CAAGGPRAVGEQYF.

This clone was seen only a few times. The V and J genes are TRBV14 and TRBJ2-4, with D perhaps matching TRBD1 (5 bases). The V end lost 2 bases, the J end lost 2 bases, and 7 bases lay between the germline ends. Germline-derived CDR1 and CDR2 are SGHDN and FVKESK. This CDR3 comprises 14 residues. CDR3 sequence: CASSQQGSKNIQYF. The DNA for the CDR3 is TGTGCCAGCAGCCAACAGGGATCCAAAAACATTCAGTACTTC.

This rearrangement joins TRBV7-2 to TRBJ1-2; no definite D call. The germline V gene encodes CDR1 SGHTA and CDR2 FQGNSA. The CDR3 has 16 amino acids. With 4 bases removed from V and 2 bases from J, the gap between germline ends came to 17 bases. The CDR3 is CASSSLGRHLNYGYTF. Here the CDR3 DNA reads TGTGCCAGCAGCTCCTTAGGCCGGCATCTGAACTATGGCTACACCTTC.

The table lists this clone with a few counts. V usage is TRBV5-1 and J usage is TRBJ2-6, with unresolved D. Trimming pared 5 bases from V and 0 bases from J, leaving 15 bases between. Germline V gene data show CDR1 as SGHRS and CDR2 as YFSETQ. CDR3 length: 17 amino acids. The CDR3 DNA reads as TGCGCCAGCAGTCCGTTGCCAGAGAACTCTGGGGCCAACGTCCTGACTTTC. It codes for CASSPLPENSGANVLTF.

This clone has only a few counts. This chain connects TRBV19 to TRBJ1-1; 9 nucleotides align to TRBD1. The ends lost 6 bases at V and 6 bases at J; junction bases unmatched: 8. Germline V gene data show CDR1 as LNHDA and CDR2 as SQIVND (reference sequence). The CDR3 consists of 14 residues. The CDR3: CASRSGTGYSEAFF. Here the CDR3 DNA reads TGTGCCAGTAGGTCCGGGACAGGGTATTCTGAAGCTTTCTTT.

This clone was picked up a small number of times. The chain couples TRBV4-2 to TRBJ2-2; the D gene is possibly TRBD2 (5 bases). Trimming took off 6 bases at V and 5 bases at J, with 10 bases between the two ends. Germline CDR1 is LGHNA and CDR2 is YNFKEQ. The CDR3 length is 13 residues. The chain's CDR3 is CASSSGLTGELFF. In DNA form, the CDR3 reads TGTGCCAGCAGTTCAGGACTTACCGGGGAGCTGTTTTTT.

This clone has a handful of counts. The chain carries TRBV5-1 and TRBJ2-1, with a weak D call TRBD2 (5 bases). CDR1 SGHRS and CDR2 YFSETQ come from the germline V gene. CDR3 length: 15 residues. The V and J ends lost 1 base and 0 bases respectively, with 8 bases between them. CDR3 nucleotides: TGCGCCAGCAGCTTGATGGGGAGCTCCTACAATGAGCAGTTCTTC. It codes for CASSLMGSSYNEQFF.

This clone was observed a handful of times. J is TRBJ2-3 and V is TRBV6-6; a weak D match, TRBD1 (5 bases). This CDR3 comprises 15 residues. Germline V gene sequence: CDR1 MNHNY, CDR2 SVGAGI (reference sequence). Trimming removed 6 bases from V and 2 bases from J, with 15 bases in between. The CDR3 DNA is TGTGCCAGCAGACACCACAGGAGTCCCACAGATACGCAGTATTTT. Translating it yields CASRHHRSPTDTQYF.

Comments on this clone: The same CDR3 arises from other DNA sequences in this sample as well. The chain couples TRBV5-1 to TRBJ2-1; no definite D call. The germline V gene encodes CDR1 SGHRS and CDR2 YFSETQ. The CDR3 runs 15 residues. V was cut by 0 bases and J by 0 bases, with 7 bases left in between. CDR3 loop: CASSLVVSSYNEQFF. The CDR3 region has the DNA TGCGCCAGCAGCTTGGTGGTGAGCTCCTACAATGAGCAGTTCTTC.

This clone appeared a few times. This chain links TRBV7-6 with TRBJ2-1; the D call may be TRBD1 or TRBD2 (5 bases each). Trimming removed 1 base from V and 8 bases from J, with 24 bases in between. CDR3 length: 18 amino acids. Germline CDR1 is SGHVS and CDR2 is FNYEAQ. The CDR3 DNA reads TGTGCCAGCAGCTTAGGCCCTCTAGTTTGGGGGACCGGCGATGAGCAGTTCTTC. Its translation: CASSLGPLVWGTGDEQFF.

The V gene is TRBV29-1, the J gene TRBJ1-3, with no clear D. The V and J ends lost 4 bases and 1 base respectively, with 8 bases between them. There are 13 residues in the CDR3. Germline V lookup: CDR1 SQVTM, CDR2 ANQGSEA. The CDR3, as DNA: TGCAGCGTTGGGGGTTCTTCTGGAAACACCATATATTTT. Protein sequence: CSVGGSSGNTIYF. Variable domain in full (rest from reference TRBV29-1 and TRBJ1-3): SAVISQKPSRDICQRGTSLTIQCQVDSQVTMMFWYRQQPGQSLTLIATANQGSEATYESGFVIDKFPISRPNLTFSTLTVSNMSPEDSSIYLCSVGGSSGNTIYFGEGSWLTVV.

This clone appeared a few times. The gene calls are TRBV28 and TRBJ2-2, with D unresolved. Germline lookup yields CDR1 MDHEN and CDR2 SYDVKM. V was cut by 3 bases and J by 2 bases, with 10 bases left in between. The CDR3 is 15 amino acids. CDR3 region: CASSFGSLNTGELFF. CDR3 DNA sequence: TGTGCCAGCAGTTTCGGTTCTCTAAACACCGGGGAGCTGTTTTTT.

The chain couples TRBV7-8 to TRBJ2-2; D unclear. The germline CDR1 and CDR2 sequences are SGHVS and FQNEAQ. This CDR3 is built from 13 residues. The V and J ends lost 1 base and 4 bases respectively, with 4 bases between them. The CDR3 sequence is CASSLGATGELFF. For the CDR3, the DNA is TGTGCCAGCAGCTTAGGGGCCACCGGGGAGCTGTTTTTT.

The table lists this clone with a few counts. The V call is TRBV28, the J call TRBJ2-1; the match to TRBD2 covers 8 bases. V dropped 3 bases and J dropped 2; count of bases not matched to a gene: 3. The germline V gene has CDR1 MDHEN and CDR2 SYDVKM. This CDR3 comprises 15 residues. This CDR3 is CASSFPGRAYNEQFF. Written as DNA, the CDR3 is TGTGCCAGCAGTTTCCCCGGGAGGGCCTACAATGAGCAGTTCTTC.

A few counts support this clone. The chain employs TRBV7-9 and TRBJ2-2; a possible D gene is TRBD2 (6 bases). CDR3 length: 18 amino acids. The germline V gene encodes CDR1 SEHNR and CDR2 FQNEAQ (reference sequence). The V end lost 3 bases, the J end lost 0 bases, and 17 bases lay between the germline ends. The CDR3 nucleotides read TGTGCCAGCAGCTTGGTTAGCGGAACTAACTCGAACACCGGGGAGCTGTTTTTT. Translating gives CASSLVSGTNSNTGELFF.

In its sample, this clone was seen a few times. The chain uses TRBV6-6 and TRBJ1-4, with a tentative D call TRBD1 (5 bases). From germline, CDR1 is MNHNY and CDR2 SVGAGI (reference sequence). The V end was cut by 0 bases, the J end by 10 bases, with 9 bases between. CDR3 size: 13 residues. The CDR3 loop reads CASSYSERGKLFF. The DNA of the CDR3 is TGTGCCAGCAGTTACTCTGAGAGGGGAAAACTGTTTTTT.

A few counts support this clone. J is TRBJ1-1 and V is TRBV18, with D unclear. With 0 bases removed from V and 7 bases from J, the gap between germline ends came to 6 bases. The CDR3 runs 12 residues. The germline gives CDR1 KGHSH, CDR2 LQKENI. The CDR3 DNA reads TGTGCCAGCTCACCACCGTATGGTGAAGCTTTCTTT. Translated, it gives CASSPPYGEAFF.